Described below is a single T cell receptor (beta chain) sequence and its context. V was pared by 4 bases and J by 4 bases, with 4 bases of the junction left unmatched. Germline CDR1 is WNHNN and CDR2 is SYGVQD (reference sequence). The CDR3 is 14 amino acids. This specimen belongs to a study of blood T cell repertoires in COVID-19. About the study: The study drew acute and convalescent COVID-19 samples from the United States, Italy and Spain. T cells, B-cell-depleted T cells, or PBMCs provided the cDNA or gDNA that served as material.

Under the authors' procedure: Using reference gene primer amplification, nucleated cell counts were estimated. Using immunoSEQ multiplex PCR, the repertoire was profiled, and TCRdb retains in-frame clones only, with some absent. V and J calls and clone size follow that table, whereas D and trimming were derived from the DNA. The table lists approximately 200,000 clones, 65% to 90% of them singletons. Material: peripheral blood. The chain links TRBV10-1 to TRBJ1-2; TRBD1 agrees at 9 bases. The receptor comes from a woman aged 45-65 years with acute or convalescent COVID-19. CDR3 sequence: CASSVDRGSYGYTF. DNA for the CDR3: TGCGCCAGCAGTGTAGACAGGGGGAGCTATGGCTACACCTTC.